One T cell receptor (beta chain) is described in this entry. The antigen remains unidentified. Deletions cut 0 bases from V and 5 bases from J, with 8 bases between. This CDR3 is built from 13 residues. CDR1 is SGHTA and CDR2 is FQGNSA in the germline V gene. The protocol was immunoSEQ multiplex PCR, while the TCRdb copy is restricted to in-frame clones and leaves out a portion. The sample contains 3,500 to 4,500 clones, approximately 95% of which appear only once. The sample belongs to a study of T cell clonotyping in hematopoietic cell transplantation. Findings of the study overall: Recipient TCR diversity dropped after transplant; expanded clonotypes rose from day 30 to 180. Graft donor and pretransplant recipient Inverse Simpson Index values predicted broader posttransplant TCR diversity. CD4 and CD8 repertoire contributions could not be separated without sorting. Few recipient clonotypes overlapped donors; over 97% were de novo at given depth.

The source was PBMCs, collected 30 days after allogeneic stem cell transplant. The TCR comes from a male patient between 50 and 60 years old who had an allogeneic stem cell transplant from a related donor, so the T cells may come from the graft donor. Some clones in this sample may be carry-over from other donors' samples. The rearrangement joins TRBV7-2 to TRBJ2-7; D is undetermined. The chain's CDR3 is CASSLARRDEQYF. DNA of the CDR3: TGTGCCAGCAGCTTAGCGCGAAGGGACGAGCAGTACTTC.